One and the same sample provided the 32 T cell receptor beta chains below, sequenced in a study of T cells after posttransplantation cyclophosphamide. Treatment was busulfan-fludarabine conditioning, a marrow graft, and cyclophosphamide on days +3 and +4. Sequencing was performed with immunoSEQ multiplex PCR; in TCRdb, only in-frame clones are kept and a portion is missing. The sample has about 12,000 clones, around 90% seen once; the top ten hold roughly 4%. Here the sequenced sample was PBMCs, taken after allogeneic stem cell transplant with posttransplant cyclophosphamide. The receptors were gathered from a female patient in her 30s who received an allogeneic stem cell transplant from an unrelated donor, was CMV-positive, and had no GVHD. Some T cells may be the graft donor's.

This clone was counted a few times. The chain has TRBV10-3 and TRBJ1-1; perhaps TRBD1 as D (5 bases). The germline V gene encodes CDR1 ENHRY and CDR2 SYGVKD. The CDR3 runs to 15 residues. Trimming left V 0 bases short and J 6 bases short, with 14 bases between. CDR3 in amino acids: CAISESSQGWAEAFF. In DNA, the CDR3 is TGTGCCATCAGTGAGTCGTCGCAGGGATGGGCTGAAGCTTTCTTT.

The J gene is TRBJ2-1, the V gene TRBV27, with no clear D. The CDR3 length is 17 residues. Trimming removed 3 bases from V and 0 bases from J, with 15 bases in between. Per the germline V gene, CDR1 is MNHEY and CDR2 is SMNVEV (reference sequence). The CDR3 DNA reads TGTGCCAGCAGTTTCATAGGTGGCGGAAGCTCCTACAATGAGCAGTTCTTC. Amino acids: CASSFIGGGSSYNEQFF.

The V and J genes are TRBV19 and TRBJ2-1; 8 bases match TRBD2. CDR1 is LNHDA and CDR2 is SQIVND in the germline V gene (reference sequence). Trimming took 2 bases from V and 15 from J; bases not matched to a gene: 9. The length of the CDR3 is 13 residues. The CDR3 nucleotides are TGTGCCAGTAGTATATTGGCTAGCGGGTCTCTGTTCTTC. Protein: CASSILASGSLFF.

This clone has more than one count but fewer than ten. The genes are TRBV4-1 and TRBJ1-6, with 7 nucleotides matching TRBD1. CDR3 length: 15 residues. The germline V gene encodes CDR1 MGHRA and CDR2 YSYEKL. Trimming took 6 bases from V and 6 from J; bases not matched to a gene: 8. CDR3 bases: TGCGCCAGCAGACCGGGACAGTTATTTAATTCACCCCTCCACTTT. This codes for CASRPGQLFNSPLHF.

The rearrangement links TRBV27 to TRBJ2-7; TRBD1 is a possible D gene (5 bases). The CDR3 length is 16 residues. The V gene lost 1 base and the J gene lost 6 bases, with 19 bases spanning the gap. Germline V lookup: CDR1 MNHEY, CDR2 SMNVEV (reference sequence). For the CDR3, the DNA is TGTGCCAGCAGTTTATTGCCGTCCACAGGATTAGGCGAGCAGTACTTC. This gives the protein CASSLLPSTGLGEQYF.

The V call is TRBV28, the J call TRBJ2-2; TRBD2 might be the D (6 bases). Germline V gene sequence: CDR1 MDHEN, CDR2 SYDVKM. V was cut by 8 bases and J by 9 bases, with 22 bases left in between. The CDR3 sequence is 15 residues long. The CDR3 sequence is CASGAEEGRNRELFF. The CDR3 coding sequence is TGTGCCAGCGGGGCGGAGGAGGGGCGTAACCGGGAGCTGTTTTTT.

In DNA, the CDR3 is TGTGCCAGCAGTCCGATGGGGGGTACTGAAGCTTTCTTT. Its protein product is CASSPMGGTEAFF. The chain employs TRBV7-9 and TRBJ1-1; D is possibly TRBD1 (5 bases). The CDR3 runs 13 residues. V dropped 6 bases and J dropped 5 bases, with 13 bases sitting between them. Germline V gene data show CDR1 as SEHNR and CDR2 as FQNEAQ (reference sequence).

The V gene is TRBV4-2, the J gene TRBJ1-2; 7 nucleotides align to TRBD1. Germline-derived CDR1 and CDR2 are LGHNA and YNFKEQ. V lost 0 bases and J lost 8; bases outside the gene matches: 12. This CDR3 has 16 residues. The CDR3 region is CASSQEDRLPKSGYTF. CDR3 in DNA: TGTGCCAGCAGCCAAGAGGACAGGCTCCCTAAAAGCGGCTACACCTTC.

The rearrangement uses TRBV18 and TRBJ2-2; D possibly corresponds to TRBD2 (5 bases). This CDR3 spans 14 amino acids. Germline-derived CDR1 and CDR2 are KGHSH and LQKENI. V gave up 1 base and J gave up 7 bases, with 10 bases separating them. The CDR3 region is CASSPREFGGELFF. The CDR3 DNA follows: TGTGCCAGCTCACCACGGGAGTTCGGCGGGGAGCTGTTTTTT.

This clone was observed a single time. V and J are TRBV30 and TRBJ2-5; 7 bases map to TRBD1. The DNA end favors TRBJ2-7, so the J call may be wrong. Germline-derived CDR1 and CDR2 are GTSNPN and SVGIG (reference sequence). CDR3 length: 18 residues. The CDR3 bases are TGTGCCTGGAGTGTAGATAGATCAGGGACAGCTTTCTCCTACGAGCAGTACTTC. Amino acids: CAWSVDRSGTAFSYEQYF.

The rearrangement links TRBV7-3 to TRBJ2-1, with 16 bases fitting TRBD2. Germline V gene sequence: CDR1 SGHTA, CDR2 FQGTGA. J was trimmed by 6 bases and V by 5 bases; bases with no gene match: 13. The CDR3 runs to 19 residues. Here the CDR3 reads CASSPTSGTSGGAFNEQFF. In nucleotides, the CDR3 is TGTGCCAGCAGCCCAACCAGCGGGACTAGCGGGGGGGCATTCAATGAGCAGTTCTTC.

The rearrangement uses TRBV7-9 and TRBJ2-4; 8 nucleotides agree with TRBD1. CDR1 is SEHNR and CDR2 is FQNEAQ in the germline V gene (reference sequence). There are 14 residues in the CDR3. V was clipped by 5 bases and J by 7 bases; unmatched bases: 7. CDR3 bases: TGTGCCAGCAGCCCCGGACAGGGTTGGAACATTCAGTACTTC. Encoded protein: CASSPGQGWNIQYF. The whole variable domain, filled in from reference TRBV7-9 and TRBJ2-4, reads DTGVSQNPRHKITKRGQNVTFRCDPISEHNRLYWYRQTLGQGPEFLTYFQNEAQLEKSRLLSDRFSAERPKGSFSTLEIQRTEQGDSAMYLCASSPGQGWNIQYFGAGTRLSVL.

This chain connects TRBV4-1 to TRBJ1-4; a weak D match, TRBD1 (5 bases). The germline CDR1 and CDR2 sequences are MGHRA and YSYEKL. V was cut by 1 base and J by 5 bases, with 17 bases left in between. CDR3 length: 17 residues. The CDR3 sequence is CASSQATRQQGNEKLFF. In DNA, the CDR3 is TGCGCCAGCAGCCAAGCCACAAGGCAGCAGGGCAATGAAAAACTGTTTTTT.

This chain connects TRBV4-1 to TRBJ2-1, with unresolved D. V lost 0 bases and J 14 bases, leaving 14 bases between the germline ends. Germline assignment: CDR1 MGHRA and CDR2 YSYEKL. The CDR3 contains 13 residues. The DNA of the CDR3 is TGCGCCAGCAGCCAAGAGAGGCGTATGAGCGAGTTCTTC. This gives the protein CASSQERRMSEFF.

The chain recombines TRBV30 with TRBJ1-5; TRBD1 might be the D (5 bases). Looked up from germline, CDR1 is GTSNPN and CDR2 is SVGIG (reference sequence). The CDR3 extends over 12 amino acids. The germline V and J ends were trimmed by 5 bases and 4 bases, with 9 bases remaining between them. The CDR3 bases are TGTGCCTGGGGTGAGGGGAATCAGCCCCAGCATTTT. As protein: CAWGEGNQPQHF.

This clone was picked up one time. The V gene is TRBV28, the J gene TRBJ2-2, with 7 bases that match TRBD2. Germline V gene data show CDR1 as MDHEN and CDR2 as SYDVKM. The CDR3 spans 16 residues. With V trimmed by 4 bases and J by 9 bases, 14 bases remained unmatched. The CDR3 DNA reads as TGTGCCAGCAGTTGGACCGGGACTAAGCTAATCCGGGAGCTGTTTTTT. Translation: CASSWTGTKLIRELFF.

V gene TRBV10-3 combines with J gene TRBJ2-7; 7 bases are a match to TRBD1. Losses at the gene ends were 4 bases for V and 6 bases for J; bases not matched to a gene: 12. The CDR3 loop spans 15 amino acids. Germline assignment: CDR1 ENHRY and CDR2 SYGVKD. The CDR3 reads CAISGAGTAVLEQYF. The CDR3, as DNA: TGTGCCATCAGTGGCGCCGGGACAGCAGTCCTCGAGCAGTACTTC.

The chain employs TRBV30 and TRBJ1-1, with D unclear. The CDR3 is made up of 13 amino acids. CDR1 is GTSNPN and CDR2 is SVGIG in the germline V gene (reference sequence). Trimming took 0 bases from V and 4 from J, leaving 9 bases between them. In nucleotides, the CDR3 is TGTGCCTGGAGTGTATCCGCGGGCACTGAAGCTTTCTTT. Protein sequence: CAWSVSAGTEAFF.

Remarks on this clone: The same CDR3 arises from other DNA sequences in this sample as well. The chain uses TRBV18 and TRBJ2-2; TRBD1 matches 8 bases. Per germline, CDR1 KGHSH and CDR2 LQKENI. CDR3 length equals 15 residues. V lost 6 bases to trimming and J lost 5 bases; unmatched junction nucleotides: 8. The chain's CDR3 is CASSRNRGFTGELFF. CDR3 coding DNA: TGTGCCAGCTCGCGAAACAGGGGGTTTACCGGGGAGCTGTTTTTT.

The CDR3 spells CASSFSQGARNTEAFF. The CDR3 DNA reads as TGTGCCAGCAGTTTTAGCCAGGGGGCGAGAAACACTGAAGCTTTCTTT. This chain joins TRBV28 and TRBJ1-1; 8 bases agree with TRBD1. The CDR3 is 16 amino acids. V trimming: 3 bases; J trimming: 2 bases; junction bases outside the gene matches: 8. Per germline, CDR1 MDHEN and CDR2 SYDVKM.

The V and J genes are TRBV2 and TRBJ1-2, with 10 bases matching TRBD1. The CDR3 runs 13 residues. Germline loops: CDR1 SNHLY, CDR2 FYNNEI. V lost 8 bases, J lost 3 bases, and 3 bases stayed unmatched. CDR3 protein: CASGGTGDYGYTF. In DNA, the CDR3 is TGTGCCAGCGGGGGGACAGGGGACTATGGCTACACCTTC.

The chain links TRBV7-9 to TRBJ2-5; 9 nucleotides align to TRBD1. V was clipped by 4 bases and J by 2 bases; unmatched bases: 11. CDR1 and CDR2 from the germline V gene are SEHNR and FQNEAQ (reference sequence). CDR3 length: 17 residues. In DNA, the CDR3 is TGTGCCAGCAGCTCTATCTTAGGACAGGGGAGTCAAGAGACCCAGTACTTC. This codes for CASSSILGQGSQETQYF.

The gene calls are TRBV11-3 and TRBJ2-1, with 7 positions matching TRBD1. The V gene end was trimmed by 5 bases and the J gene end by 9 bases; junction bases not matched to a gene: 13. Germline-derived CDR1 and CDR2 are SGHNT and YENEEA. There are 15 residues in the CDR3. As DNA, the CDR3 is TGTGCCAGCAGCCCGCGAGGGACAGCATCTGGTGAGCAGTTCTTC. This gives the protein CASSPRGTASGEQFF.

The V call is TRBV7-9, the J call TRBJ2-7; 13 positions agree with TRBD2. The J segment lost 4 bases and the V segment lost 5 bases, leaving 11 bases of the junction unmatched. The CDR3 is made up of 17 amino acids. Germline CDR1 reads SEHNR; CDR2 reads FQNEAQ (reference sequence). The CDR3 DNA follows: TGTGCCAGCAGCCACGGGACTAGCGGGGTTGTTAGGTACGAGCAGTACTTC. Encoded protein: CASSHGTSGVVRYEQYF.

CDR3 DNA sequence: TGTGCCATCCCAAGCCTACCTGGGTTGGCGGAGGGATCACCCCTCCACTTT. Its protein is CAIPSLPGLAEGSPLHF. The chain carries TRBV28 and TRBJ1-6; no clear D. Germline lookup yields CDR1 MDHEN and CDR2 SYDVKM. V lost 10 bases and J lost 10, with 29 bases in between. This CDR3 has 17 residues. Drawing the rest from reference TRBV28 and TRBJ1-6, the complete variable domain is DVKVTQSSRYLVKRTGEKVFLECVQDMDHENMFWYRQDPGLGLRLIYFSYDVKMKEKGDIPEGYSVSREKKERFSLILESASTNQTSMYLCAIPSLPGLAEGSPLHFGNGTRLTVT.

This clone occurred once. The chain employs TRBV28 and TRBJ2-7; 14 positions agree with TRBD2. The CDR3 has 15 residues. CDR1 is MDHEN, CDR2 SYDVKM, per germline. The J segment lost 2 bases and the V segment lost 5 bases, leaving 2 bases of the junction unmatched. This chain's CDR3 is CASSLGLAGAYEQYF. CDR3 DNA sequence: TGTGCCAGCAGTCTGGGACTAGCGGGAGCCTACGAGCAGTACTTC.

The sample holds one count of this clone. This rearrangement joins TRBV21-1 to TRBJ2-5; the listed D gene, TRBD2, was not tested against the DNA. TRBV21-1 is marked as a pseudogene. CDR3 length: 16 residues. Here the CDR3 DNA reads TGTGCCAGCAGCAAAGACACTAGCGGGAGTCAAGAGACCCAGTACTTC. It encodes CASSKDTSGSQETQYF.

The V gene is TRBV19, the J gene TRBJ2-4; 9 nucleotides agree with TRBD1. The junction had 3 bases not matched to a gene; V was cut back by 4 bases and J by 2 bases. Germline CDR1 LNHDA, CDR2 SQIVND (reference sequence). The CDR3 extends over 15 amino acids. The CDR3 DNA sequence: TGTGCCAGTAGTACGGACAGGGGCACCAAAAACATTCAGTACTTC. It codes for CASSTDRGTKNIQYF.

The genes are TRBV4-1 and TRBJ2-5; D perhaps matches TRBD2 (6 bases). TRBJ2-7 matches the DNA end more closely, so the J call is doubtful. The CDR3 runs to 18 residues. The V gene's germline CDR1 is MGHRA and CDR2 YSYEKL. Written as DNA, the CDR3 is TGCGCCAGCAGCCAGAAGCCGCTCTTCGGGCAGGGAGGCTACGAGCAGTACTTC. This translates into CASSQKPLFGQGGYEQYF.

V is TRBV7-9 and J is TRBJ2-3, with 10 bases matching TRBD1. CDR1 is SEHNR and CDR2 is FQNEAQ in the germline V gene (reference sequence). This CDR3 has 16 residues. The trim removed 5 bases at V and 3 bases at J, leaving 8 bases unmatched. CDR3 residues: CASSPWTGGGTDTQYF. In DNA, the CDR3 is TGTGCCAGCAGCCCGTGGACAGGGGGGGGAACAGATACGCAGTATTTT.

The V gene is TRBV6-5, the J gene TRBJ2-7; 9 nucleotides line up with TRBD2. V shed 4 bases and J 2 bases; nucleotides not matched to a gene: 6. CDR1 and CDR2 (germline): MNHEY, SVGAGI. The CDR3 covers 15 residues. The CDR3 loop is CASSFLSGRPYEQYF. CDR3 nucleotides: TGTGCCAGCAGTTTCTTAAGCGGGAGGCCCTACGAGCAGTACTTC.

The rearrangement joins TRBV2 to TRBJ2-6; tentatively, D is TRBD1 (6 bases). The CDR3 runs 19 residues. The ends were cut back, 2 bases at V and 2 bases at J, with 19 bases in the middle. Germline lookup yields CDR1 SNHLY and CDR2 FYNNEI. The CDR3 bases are TGTGCCAGCAGTGAAAGGTCCAGGGGCCTGAGGGCTGGGGCCAACGTCCTGACTTTC. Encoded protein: CASSERSRGLRAGANVLTF. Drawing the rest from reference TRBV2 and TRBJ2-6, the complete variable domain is EPEVTQTPSHQVTQMGQEVILRCVPISNHLYFYWYRQILGQKVEFLVSFYNNEISEKSEIFDDQFSVERPDGSNFTLKIRSTKLEDSAMYFCASSERSRGLRAGANVLTFGAGSRLTVL.